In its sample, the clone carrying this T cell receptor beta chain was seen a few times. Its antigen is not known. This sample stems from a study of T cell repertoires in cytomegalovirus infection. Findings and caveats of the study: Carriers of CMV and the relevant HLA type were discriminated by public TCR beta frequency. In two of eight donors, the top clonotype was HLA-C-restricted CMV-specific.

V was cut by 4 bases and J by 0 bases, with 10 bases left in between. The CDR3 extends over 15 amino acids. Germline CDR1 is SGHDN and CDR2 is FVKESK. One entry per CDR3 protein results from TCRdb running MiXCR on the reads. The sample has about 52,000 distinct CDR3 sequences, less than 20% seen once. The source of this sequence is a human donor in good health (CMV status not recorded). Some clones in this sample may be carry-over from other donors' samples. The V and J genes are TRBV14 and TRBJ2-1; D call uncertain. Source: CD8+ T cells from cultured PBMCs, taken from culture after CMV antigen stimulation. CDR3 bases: TGTGCCAGCAGCCTCGTTGGGTTCTCCTACAATGAGCAGTTCTTC. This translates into CASSLVGFSYNEQFF.